This passage covers 15 T cell receptor beta chains from one sample sequenced in a study of blood T cell repertoires in COVID-19. Clones were sequenced by immunoSEQ multiplex PCR, and TCRdb holds only the in-frame ones, with some missing. The table lists some 110,000 clones, just over 90% of them singletons. Sequencing input: peripheral blood. All receptors come from a human donor with active COVID-19. The donor label of this sample is uncertain.

CDR3 nucleotide sequence: TGTGCCAGCAGAAACAGGGTGGTGAACACTGAAGCTTTCTTT. It specifies CASRNRVVNTEAFF. The chain uses TRBV28 and TRBJ1-1, with D maybe TRBD1 (6 bases). Trimming took off 6 bases at V and 0 bases at J, with 11 bases between the two ends. Germline CDR1 and CDR2: MDHEN and SYDVKM. The CDR3 is made up of 14 amino acids.

This rearrangement joins TRBV18 to TRBJ1-1; perhaps TRBD1 as D (6 bases). This CDR3 contains 15 residues. V was trimmed by 4 bases and J by 3 bases, leaving 15 bases between them. The germline V gene has CDR1 KGHSH and CDR2 LQKENI. The CDR3 DNA reads TGTGCCAGCTCACAATCCAGGGGCCACGACACTGAAGCTTTCTTT. Its protein is CASSQSRGHDTEAFF.

The sample holds a few counts of this clone. The chain uses TRBV27 and TRBJ1-6; 8 bases match TRBD1. Germline CDR1 is MNHEY and CDR2 is SMNVEV (reference sequence). The ends lost 5 bases at V and 7 bases at J; junction bases unmatched: 7. The CDR3 totals 15 residues. CDR3 protein: CASSPTTGANSPLHF. The DNA for the CDR3 is TGTGCCAGCAGTCCTACGACAGGGGCCAATTCACCCCTCCACTTT.

The gene calls are TRBV7-9 and TRBJ2-7; TRBD2 matches at 13 bases. Germline V gene sequence: CDR1 SEHNR, CDR2 FQNEAQ (reference sequence). V trimming: 3 bases; J trimming: 2 bases; junction bases outside the gene matches: 1. The CDR3 spans 15 residues. CDR3 nucleotides: TGTGCCAGCAGCTTTACTAGCGGGGGGGCCTACGAGCAGTACTTC. It yields the protein CASSFTSGGAYEQYF.

The rearrangement uses TRBV19 and TRBJ2-3, with TRBD1 matching over 8 bases. Germline V CDR1 and CDR2: LNHDA, SQIVND (reference sequence). Trimming cost V 3 bases and J 1 base; bases outside gene matches: 3. The CDR3 is 15 residues long. The CDR3 nucleotides are TGTGCCAGTAGTATCTACAGGGGGGGCACAGATACGCAGTATTTT. Its protein product is CASSIYRGGTDTQYF.

This clone was seen a handful of times. This chain uses TRBV28 with TRBJ1-4; TRBD1 matches 7 bases. CDR1 is MDHEN and CDR2 is SYDVKM in the germline V gene. The CDR3 runs to 14 residues. V shed 5 bases and J 5 bases; nucleotides not matched to a gene: 5. DNA for the CDR3: TGTGCCAGCAGTCGGACAGGTGCCAATGAAAAACTGTTTTTT. Translation: CASSRTGANEKLFF.

This chain joins TRBV9 and TRBJ1-2; perhaps TRBD1 as D (6 bases). The V end was cut by 2 bases, the J end by 4 bases, with 9 bases between. The CDR3 has 13 residues. The germline V gene encodes CDR1 SGDLS and CDR2 YYNGEE. CDR3 region: CASSVQGIYGYTF. DNA of the CDR3: TGTGCCAGCAGCGTCCAGGGGATCTATGGCTACACCTTC.

The V call is TRBV5-1, the J call TRBJ2-7; TRBD2 might be the D (5 bases). This CDR3 has 13 amino acids. From germline, CDR1 is SGHRS and CDR2 YFSETQ. The germline V and J ends were trimmed by 6 bases and 0 bases, with 10 bases remaining between them. The CDR3 sequence: CASKSDFSYEQYF. The DNA for the CDR3 is TGCGCCAGCAAATCGGACTTCTCCTACGAGCAGTACTTC.

The chain recombines TRBV27 with TRBJ1-2; D possibly corresponds to TRBD1 (5 bases). Trimming took 4 bases from V and 8 from J, leaving 23 bases between them. This CDR3 has 16 residues. Germline V gene data show CDR1 as MNHEY and CDR2 as SMNVEV (reference sequence). CDR3 sequence reads: CASSSSGRRGRYGYTF. The CDR3 coding sequence is TGTGCCAGCAGTTCCTCAGGGAGGCGGGGAAGATACGGCTACACCTTC.

The V gene is TRBV30, the J gene TRBJ1-2; D is uncertain. CDR3 size: 11 residues. V lost 8 bases and J lost 7, with 14 bases in between. Germline CDR1 GTSNPN, CDR2 SVGIG (reference sequence). The CDR3 sequence is CALAPGIGYTF. CDR3 nucleotides: TGTGCCCTGGCCCCGGGAATTGGCTACACCTTC.

The chain joins TRBV5-6 to TRBJ1-3, with a tentative D call TRBD1 (6 bases). Germline V lookup: CDR1 SGHDT, CDR2 YYEEEE. Trimming removed 3 bases at V and 7 bases at J, with 17 bases between. The CDR3 spans 15 residues. The CDR3 sequence: CASSWGPQGRNTIYF. DNA of the CDR3: TGTGCCAGCAGCTGGGGGCCCCAAGGTCGCAACACCATATATTTT.

The chain is built from TRBV2 and TRBJ2-4; TRBD1 matches 7 bases. The CDR3 runs 14 residues. V shed 1 base, J shed 7 bases, and the junction held 4 bases outside the gene matches. Germline lookup yields CDR1 SNHLY and CDR2 FYNNEI. The CDR3 loop is CASSEVRGRNIQYF. The CDR3 nucleotides are TGTGCCAGCAGTGAAGTGAGGGGGCGCAACATTCAGTACTTC.

For the CDR3, the DNA is TGTGCCAGCAGCTTAGAACAGGGGGCTTACACAGATACGCAGTATTTT. It encodes CASSLEQGAYTDTQYF. This chain uses TRBV7-9 with TRBJ2-3; 9 bases are shared with TRBD1. The CDR3 covers 16 residues. Trimming removed 1 base from V and 2 bases from J; junction bases left unmatched: 4. Germline V lookup: CDR1 SEHNR, CDR2 FQNEAQ (reference sequence).

The chain couples TRBV3-1 (or the pseudogene TRBV3-2) to TRBJ2-7; 8 bases match TRBD1. V was clipped by 3 bases and J by 2 bases; unmatched bases: 12. The CDR3 has 17 residues. Germline loops: CDR1 LGHDT, CDR2 YNNKEL (reference sequence). CDR3 in DNA: TGTGCCAGCAGCCAGCGCCATCAGGGGGCGTTCCCCTACGAGCAGTACTTC. This encodes CASSQRHQGAFPYEQYF.

V is TRBV18 and J is TRBJ2-1; D is uncertain. Trimming took off 3 bases at V and 8 bases at J, with 14 bases between the two ends. The CDR3 runs 14 residues. CDR1 is KGHSH and CDR2 is LQKENI in the germline V gene. The CDR3 reads CASSPVTLFYEQFF. The CDR3, as DNA: TGTGCCAGCTCACCTGTGACATTATTCTATGAGCAGTTCTTC.